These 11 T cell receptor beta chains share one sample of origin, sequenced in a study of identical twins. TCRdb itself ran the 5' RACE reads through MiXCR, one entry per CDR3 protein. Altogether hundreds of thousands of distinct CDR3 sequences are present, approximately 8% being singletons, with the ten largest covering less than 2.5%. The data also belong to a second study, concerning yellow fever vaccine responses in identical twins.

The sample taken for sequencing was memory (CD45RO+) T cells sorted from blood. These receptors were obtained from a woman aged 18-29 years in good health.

The CDR3 bases are TGTGCCAGCAGCTCGGGACTAGCGGGAGGGTTCACAGATACGCAGTATTTT. Translating it yields CASSSGLAGGFTDTQYF. V usage is TRBV7-8 and J usage is TRBJ2-3; TRBD2 agrees at 16 bases. The germline V gene encodes CDR1 SGHVS and CDR2 FQNEAQ. V shed 4 bases and J 2 bases; nucleotides not matched to a gene: 3. This CDR3 comprises 17 residues.

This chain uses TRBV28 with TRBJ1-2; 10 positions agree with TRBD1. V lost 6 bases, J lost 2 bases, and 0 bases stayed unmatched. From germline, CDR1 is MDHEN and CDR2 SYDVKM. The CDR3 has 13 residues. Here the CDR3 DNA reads TGTGCCAGCAGGGGACAGGGGAACTATGGCTACACCTTC. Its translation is CASRGQGNYGYTF.

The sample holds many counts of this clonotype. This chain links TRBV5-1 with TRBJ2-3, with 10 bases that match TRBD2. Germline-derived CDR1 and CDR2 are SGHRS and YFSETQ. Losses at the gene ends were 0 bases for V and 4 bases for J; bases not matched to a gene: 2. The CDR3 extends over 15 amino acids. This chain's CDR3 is CASSLASGSSDTQYF. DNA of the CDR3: TGCGCCAGCAGCTTGGCTAGCGGGAGTTCAGATACGCAGTATTTT. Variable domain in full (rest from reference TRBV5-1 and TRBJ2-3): KAGVTQTPRYLIKTRGQQVTLSCSPISGHRSVSWYQQTPGQGLQFLFEYFSETQRNKGNFPGRFSGRQFSNSRSEMNVSTLELGDSALYLCASSLASGSSDTQYFGPGTRLTVL.

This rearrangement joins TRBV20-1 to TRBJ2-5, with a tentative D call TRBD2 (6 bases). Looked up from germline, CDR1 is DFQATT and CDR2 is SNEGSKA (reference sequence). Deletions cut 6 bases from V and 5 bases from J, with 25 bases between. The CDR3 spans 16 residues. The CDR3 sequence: CSAPLGGGRGGETQYF. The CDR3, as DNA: TGCAGTGCCCCGCTTGGTGGAGGGAGAGGAGGGGAGACCCAGTACTTC.

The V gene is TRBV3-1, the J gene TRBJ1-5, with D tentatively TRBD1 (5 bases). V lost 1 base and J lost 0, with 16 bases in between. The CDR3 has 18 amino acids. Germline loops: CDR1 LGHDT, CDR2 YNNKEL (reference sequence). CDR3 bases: TGTGCCAGCAGCCAAGTTTTTGGCCAGGGCAATAGCAATCAGCCCCAGCATTTT. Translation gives CASSQVFGQGNSNQPQHF.

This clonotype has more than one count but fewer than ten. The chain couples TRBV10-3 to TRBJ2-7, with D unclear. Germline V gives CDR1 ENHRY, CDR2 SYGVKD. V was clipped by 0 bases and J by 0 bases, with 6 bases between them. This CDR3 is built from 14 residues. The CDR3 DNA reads TGTGCCATCAGTGAGTCGTCTAGCTCCTACGAGCAGTACTTC. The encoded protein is CAISESSSSYEQYF.

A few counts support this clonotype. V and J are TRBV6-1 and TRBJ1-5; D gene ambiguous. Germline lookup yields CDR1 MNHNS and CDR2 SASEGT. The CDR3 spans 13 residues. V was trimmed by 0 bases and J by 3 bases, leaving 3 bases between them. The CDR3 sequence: CASSEAVNQPQHF. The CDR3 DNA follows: TGTGCCAGCAGTGAAGCGGTCAATCAGCCCCAGCATTTT.

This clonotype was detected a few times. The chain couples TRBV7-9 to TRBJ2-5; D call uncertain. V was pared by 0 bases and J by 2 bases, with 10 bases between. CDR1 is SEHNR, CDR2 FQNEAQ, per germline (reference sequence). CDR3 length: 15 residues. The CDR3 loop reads CASSLAPLLQETQYF. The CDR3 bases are TGTGCCAGCAGCTTAGCTCCCTTATTACAAGAGACCCAGTACTTC. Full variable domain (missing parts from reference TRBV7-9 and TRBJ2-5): DTGVSQNPRHKITKRGQNVTFRCDPISEHNRLYWYRQTLGQGPEFLTYFQNEAQLEKSRLLSDRFSAERPKGSFSTLEIQRTEQGDSAMYLCASSLAPLLQETQYFGPGTRLLVL.

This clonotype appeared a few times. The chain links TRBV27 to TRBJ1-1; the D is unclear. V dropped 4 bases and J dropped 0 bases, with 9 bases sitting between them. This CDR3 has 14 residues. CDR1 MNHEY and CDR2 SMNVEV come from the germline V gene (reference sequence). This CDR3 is CASSWSKMNTEAFF. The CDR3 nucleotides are TGTGCCAGCAGTTGGTCGAAAATGAACACTGAAGCTTTCTTT.

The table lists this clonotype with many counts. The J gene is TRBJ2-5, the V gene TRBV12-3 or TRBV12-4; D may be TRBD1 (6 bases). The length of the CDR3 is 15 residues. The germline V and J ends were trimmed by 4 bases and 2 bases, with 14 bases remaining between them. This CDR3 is CASSSQTGPQETQYF. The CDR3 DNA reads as TGTGCCAGCAGTTCCCAGACAGGACCGCAAGAGACCCAGTACTTC.

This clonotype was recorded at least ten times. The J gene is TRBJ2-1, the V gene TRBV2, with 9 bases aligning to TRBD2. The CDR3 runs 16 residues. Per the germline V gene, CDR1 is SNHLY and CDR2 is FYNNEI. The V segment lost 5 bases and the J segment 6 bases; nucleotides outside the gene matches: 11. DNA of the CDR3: TGTGCCAGCAGTCGCGGGCTAGCGGGATCTCTCAATGAGCAGTTCTTC. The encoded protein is CASSRGLAGSLNEQFF.